The clone carrying this T cell receptor (beta chain) was detected a few times. The antigen is undetermined. The entry originates in a study of response to subunit inactivated influenza vaccine. Study conclusions and caveats: Only a handful of new T cells, the authors suggested, are recruited with each seasonal influenza vaccination.

V shed 5 bases and J shed 9 bases, with 8 bases lying between them. The germline gives CDR1 DFQATT, CDR2 SNEGSKA (reference sequence). The CDR3 has 10 residues. TCRdb re-derived calls from the RT-PCR reads in MiXCR, one entry per CDR3 protein. The sample carries 530,000 or so distinct CDR3 sequences, 10% to 15% recorded once. This sample comprised PBMCs from blood, obtained on the day of vaccination. This TCR derives from a man aged 50 or older who received an inactivated influenza vaccine. This chain joins TRBV20-1 and TRBJ2-1, with D possibly matching TRBD2 (6 bases). CDR3 in DNA: TGCAGTGCTCGGGGGAGTGAGCAGTTCTTC. This encodes CSARGSEQFF.